This T cell receptor beta chain was captured in a study of blood T cell repertoires in COVID-19. Study-level information: Whether acute or convalescent, the COVID-19 samples came from the United States, Italy and Spain. Sources were T cells, B-cell-depleted T cells, or PBMCs; the material itself was cDNA or gDNA.

Original handling: Reference gene primer amplification in the assay estimated nucleated cell counts. The table came from immunoSEQ multiplex PCR; TCRdb's copy has only in-frame clones and leaves some out. Clone size and V and J calls were adopted from that table, with D and trimming inferred from the DNA. The sample holds about 38,000 clones, 87% seen once. The CDR3 sequence is 16 residues long. Trimming cost V 5 bases and J 8 bases; bases outside gene matches: 14. The germline V gene encodes CDR1 MNHEY and CDR2 SMNVEV (reference sequence). This receptor was obtained from a man aged 50-59 years with active or convalescent COVID-19. V is TRBV27 and J is TRBJ2-2; TRBD1 agrees at 7 bases. The sequenced material came from peripheral blood. In DNA, the CDR3 is TGTGCCAGCAGTCCCTCGACCGGGACAGTGTCGGGGGAGCTGTTTTTT. Translating it yields CASSPSTGTVSGELFF.